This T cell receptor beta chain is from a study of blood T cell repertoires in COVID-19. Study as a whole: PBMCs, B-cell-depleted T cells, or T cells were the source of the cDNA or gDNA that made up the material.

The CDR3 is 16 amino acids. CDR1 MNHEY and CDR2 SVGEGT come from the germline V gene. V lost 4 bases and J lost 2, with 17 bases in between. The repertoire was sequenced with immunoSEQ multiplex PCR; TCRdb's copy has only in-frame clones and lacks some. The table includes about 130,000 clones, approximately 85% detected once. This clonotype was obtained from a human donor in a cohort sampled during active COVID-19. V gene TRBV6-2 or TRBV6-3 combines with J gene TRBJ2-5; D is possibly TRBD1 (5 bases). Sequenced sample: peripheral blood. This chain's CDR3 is CASSFYLEDRQETQYF. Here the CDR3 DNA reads TGTGCCAGCAGTTTTTATTTGGAAGACAGACAAGAGACCCAGTACTTC.